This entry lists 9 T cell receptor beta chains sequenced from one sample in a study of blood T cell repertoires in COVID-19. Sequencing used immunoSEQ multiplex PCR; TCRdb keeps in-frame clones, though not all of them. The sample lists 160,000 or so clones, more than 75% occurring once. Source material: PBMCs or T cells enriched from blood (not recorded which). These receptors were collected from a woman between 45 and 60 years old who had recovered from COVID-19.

This chain's CDR3 is CSVRGKPNEKLFF. For the CDR3, the DNA is TGCAGCGTTAGAGGGAAACCTAATGAAAAACTGTTTTTT. The chain carries TRBV29-1 and TRBJ1-4; no firm D call. The CDR3 is made up of 13 amino acids. V was cut by 5 bases and J by 3 bases, with 10 bases left in between. Germline CDR1 reads SQVTM; CDR2 reads ANQGSEA.

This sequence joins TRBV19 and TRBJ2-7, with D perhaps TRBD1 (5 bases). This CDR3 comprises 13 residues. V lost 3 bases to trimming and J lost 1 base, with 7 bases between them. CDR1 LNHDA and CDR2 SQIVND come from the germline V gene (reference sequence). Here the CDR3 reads CASSIQGSYEQYF. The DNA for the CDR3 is TGTGCCAGTAGTATCCAGGGTTCCTACGAGCAGTACTTC. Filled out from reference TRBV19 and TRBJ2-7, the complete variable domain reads DGGITQSPKYLFRKEGQNVTLSCEQNLNHDAMYWYRQDPGQGLRLIYYSQIVNDFQKGDIAEGYSVSREKKESFPLTVTSAQKNPTAFYLCASSIQGSYEQYFGPGTRLTVT.

CDR3 region: CASSSTEAGPEQYF. In DNA, the CDR3 is TGTGCCAGCAGCTCAACGGAGGCAGGACCCGAGCAGTACTTC. The chain has TRBV6-5 and TRBJ2-7; the D gene is possibly TRBD2 (5 bases). V was cut by 6 bases and J by 6 bases, with 18 bases left in between. In germline, CDR1 is MNHEY, CDR2 SVGAGI. CDR3 length: 14 amino acids.

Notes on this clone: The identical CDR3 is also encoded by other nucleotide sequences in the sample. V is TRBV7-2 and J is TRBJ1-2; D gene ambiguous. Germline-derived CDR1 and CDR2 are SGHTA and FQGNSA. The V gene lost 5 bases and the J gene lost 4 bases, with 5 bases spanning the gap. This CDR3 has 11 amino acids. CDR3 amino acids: CASSPLYGYTF. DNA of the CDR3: TGTGCCAGCAGCCCCCTCTATGGCTACACCTTC.

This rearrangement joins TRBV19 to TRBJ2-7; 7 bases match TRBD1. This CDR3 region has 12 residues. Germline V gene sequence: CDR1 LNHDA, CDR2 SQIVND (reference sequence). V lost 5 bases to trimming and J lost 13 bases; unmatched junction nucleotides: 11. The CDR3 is CASSPPGQPPYF. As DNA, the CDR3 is TGTGCCAGTAGTCCCCCGGGACAGCCCCCTTACTTC.

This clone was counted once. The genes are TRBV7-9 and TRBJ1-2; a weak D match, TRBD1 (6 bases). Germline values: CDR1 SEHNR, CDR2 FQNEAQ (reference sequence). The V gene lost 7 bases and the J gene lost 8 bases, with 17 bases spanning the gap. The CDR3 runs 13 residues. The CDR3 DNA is TGTGCCAGCATAAACAGGGCCCCAACAGGCTACACCTTC. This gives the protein CASINRAPTGYTF.

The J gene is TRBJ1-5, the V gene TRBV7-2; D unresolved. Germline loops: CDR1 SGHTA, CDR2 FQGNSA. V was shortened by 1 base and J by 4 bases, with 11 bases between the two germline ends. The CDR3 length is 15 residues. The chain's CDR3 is CASSLVGGSNQPQHF. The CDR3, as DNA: TGTGCCAGCAGCTTAGTCGGCGGAAGTAATCAGCCCCAGCATTTT.

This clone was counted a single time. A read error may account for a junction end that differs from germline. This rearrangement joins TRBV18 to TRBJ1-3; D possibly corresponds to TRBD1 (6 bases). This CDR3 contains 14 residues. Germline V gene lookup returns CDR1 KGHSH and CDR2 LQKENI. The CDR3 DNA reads TGTGCCAGCTCCCCACAGGGAGGAAGAAACACCATATATTTT. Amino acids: CASSPQGGRNTIYF.

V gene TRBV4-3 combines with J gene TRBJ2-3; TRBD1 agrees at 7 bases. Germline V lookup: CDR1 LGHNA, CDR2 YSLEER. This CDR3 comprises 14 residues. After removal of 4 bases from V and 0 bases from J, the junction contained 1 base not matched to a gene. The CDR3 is CASSLQGSTDTQYF. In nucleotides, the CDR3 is TGCGCCAGCAGCCTACAGGGGAGCACAGATACGCAGTATTTT.